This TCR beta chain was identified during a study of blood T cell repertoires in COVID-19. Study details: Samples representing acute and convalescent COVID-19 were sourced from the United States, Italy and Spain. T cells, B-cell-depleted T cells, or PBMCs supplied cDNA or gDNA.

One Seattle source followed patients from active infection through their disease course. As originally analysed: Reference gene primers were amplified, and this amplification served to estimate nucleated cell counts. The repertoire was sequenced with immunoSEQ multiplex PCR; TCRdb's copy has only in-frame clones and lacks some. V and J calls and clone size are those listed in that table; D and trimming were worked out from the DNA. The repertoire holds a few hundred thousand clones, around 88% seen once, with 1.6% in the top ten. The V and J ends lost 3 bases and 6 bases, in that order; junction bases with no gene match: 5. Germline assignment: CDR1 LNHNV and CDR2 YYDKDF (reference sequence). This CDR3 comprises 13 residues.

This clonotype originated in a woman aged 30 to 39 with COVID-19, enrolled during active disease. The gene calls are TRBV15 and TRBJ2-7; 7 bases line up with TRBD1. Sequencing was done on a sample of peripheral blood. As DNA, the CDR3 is TGTGCCACCAGCAGGTACAGGGGTCCCGAGCAGTACTTC. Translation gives CATSRYRGPEQYF. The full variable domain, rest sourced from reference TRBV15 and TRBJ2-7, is DAMVIQNPRYQVTQFGKPVTLSCSQTLNHNVMYWYQQKSSQAPKLLFHYYDKDFNNEADTPDNFQSRRPNTSFCFLDIRSPGLGDTAMYLCATSRYRGPEQYFGPGTRLTVT.